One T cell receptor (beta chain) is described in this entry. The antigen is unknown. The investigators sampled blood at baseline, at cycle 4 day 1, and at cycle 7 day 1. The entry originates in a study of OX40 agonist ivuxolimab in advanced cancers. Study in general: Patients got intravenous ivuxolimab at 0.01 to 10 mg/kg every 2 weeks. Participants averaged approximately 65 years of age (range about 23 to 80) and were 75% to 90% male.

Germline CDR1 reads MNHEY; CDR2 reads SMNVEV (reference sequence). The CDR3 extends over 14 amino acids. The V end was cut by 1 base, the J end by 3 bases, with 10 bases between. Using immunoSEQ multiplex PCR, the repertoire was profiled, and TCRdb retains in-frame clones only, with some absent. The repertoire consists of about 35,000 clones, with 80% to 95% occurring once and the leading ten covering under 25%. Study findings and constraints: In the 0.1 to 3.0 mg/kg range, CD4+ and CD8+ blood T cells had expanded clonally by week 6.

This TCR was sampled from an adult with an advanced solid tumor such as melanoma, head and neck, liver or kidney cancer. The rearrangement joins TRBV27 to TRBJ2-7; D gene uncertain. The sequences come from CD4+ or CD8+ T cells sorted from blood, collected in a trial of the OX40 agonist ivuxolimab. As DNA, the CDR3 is TGTGCCAGCAGTTTATACTCGACTGACTACGAGCAGTACTTC. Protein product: CASSLYSTDYEQYF.